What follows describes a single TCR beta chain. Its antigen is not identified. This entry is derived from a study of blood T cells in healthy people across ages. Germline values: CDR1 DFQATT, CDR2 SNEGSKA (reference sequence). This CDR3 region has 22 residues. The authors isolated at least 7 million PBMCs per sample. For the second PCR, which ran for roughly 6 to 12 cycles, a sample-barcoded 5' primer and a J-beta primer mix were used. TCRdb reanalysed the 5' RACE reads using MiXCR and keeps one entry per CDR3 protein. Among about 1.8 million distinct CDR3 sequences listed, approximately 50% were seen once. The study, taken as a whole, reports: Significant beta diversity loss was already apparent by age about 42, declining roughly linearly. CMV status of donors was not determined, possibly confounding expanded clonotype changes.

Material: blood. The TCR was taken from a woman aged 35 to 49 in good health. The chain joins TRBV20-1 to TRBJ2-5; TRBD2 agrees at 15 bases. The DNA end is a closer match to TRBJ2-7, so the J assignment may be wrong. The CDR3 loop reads CSARVAGTSGGITAITLYEQYF. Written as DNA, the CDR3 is TGCAGTGCTAGAGTCGCCGGGACTAGCGGGGGGATAACCGCAATTACCCTATACGAGCAGTACTTC.